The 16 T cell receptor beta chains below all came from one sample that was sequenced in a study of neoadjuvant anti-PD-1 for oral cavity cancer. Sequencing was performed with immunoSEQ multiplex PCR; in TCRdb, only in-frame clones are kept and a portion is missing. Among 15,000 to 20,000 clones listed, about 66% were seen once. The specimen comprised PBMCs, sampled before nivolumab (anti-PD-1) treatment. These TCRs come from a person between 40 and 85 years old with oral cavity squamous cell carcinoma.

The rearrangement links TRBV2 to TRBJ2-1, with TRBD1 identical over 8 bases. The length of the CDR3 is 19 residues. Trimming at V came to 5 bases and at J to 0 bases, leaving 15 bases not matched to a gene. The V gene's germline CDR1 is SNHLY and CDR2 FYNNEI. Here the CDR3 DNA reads TGTGCCAGCAGTCCCTTAGCCAGGGGGCTTGTAGACTCCTACAATGAGCAGTTCTTC. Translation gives CASSPLARGLVDSYNEQFF.

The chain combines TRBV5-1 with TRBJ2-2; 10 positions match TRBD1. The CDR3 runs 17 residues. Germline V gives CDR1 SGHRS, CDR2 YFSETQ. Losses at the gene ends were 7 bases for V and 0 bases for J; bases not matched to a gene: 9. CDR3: CASSRSGTGANTGELFF. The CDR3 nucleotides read TGCGCCAGCTCCCGGAGCGGGACAGGGGCGAACACCGGGGAGCTGTTTTTT.

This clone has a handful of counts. The chain's CDR3 is CASSLHPLETQYF. CDR3 coding DNA: TGTGCCAGCAGCTTACATCCCCTAGAGACCCAGTACTTC. The rearrangement uses TRBV7-2 and TRBJ2-5, with unresolved D. CDR3 length equals 13 residues. V was cut by 2 bases and J by 4 bases, with 8 bases left in between. Germline assignment: CDR1 SGHTA and CDR2 FQGNSA.

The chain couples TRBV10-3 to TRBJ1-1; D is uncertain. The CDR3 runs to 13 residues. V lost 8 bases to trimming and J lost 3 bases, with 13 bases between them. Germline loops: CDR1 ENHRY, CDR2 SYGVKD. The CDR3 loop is CAIGISRDTEAFF. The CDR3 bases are TGTGCCATCGGGATTTCTAGGGACACTGAAGCTTTCTTT.

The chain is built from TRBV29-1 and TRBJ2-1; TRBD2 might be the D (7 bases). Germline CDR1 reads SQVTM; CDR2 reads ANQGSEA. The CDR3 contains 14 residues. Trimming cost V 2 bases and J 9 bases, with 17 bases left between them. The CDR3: CSVEPPAGAGEQFF. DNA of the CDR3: TGCAGCGTTGAACCCCCTGCGGGGGCGGGTGAGCAGTTCTTC.

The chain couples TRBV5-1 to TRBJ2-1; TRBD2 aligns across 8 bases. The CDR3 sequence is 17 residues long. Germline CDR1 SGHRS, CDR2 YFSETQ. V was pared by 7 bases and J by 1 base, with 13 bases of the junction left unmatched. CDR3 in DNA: TGCGCCAGCCATCAGCGGGAGTACCCCAATTCCTACAATGAGCAGTTCTTC. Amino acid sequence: CASHQREYPNSYNEQFF.

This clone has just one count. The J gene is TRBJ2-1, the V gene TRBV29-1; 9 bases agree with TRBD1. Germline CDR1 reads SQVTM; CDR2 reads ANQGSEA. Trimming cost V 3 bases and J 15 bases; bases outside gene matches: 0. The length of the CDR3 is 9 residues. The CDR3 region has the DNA TGCAGCGTTGAGGGACAGGGGTTCTTC. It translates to CSVEGQGFF.

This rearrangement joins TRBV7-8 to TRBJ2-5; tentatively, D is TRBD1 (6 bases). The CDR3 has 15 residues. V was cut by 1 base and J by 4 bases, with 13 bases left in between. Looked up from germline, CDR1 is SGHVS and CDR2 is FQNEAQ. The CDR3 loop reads CASSLDRVGAETQYF. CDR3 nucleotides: TGTGCCAGCAGCTTAGACAGGGTTGGCGCAGAGACCCAGTACTTC.

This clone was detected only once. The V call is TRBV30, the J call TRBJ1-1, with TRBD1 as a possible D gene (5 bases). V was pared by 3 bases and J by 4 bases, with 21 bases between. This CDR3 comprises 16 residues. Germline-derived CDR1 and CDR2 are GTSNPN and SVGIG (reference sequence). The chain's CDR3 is CAWSWDRVGVGTEAFF. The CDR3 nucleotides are TGTGCCTGGAGCTGGGACCGGGTAGGGGTTGGCACTGAAGCTTTCTTT.

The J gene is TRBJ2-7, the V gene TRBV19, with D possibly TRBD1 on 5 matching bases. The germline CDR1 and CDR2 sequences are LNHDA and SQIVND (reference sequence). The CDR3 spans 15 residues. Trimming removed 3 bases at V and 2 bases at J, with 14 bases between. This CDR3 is CASSMQAGWPYEQYF. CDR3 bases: TGTGCCAGTAGTATGCAGGCAGGGTGGCCCTACGAGCAGTACTTC. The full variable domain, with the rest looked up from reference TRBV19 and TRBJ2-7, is DGGITQSPKYLFRKEGQNVTLSCEQNLNHDAMYWYRQDPGQGLRLIYYSQIVNDFQKGDIAEGYSVSREKKESFPLTVTSAQKNPTAFYLCASSMQAGWPYEQYFGPGTRLTVT.

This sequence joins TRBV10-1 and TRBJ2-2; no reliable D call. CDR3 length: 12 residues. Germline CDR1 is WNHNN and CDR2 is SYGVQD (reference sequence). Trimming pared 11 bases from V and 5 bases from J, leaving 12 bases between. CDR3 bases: TGCGCCGTTAAAGGGAATACCGGGGAGCTGTTTTTT. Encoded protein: CAVKGNTGELFF.

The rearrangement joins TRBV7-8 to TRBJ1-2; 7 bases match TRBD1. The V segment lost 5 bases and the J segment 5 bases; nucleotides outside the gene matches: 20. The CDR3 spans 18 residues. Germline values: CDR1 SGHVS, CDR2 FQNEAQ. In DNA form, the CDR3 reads TGTGCCAGCAGCCCAACTCCCTTAACAGGGGATGGTGGGTATGGCTACACCTTC. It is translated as CASSPTPLTGDGGYGYTF. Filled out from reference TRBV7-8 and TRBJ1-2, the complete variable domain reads GAGVSQSPRYKVAKRGQDVALRCDPISGHVSLFWYQQALGQGPEFLTYFQNEAQLDKSGLPSDRFFAERPEGSVSTLKIQRTQQEDSAVYLCASSPTPLTGDGGYGYTFGSGTRLTVV.

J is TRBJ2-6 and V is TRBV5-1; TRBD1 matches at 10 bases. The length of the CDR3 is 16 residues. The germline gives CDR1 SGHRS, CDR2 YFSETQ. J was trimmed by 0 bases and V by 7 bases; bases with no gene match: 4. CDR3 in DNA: TGCGCCAGCCGGACAGGGGGATCCTCTGGGGCCAACGTCCTGACTTTC. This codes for CASRTGGSSGANVLTF.

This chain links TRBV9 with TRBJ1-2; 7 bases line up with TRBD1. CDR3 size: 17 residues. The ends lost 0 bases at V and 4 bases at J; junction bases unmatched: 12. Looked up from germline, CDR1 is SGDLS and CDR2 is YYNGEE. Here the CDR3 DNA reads TGTGCCAGCAGCGTAGAGGGACAGTTCTCCGGAGCCTATGGCTACACCTTC. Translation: CASSVEGQFSGAYGYTF.

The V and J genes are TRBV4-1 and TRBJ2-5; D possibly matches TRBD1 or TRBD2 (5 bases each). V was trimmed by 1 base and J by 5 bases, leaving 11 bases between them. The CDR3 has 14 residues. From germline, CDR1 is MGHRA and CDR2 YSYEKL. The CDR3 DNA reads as TGCGCCAGCAGCCAAGTTCAGGGCGGGGAGACCCAGTACTTC. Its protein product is CASSQVQGGETQYF.

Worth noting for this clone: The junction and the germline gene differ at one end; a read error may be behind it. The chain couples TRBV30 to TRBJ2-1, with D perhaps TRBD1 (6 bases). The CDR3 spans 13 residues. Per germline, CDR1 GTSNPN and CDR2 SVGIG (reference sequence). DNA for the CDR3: TGTGCCTGGAGTGGGACAGTCAACAATGAGCAATTCTTC. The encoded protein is CAWSGTVNNEQFF.